This T cell receptor beta chain stems from a study of cytomegalovirus exposure and HLA in healthy donors. The PCR used 60 Vbeta and 13 Jbeta primers. Profiled with immunoSEQ multiplex PCR; TCRdb holds only in-frame clones, not every one. Of about 91,000 clones detected, 60% to 80% appear once; the ten largest clones hold 1.2%. Germline CDR1 and CDR2: SNHLY and FYNNEI. The length of the CDR3 is 15 residues. Losses at the gene ends were 5 bases for V and 5 bases for J; bases not matched to a gene: 11. Points from the study as a whole: A previous analysis found most TCR beta V segments productive roughly 87% or roughly 30% of the time. Researchers reported from a later analysis that most CMV-associated TCR beta chains appeared HLA-restricted. HLA alleles were associated with 15,000 to 20,000 TCR beta sequences in a later analysis at 0.05 false discovery rate. The authors later found TCR association rates varying by HLA locus, with DRB1 most and HLA-C fewest.

Points on this clone: Antigen unknown.

The source of this sequence is a female donor in good health and CMV-seronegative. Sequenced material: PBMCs. This chain uses TRBV2 with TRBJ2-7; 8 nucleotides align to TRBD2. The CDR3: CASSSTGTSIDEQYF. The CDR3 DNA reads TGTGCCAGCAGTAGCACCGGGACTAGTATCGACGAGCAGTACTTC.